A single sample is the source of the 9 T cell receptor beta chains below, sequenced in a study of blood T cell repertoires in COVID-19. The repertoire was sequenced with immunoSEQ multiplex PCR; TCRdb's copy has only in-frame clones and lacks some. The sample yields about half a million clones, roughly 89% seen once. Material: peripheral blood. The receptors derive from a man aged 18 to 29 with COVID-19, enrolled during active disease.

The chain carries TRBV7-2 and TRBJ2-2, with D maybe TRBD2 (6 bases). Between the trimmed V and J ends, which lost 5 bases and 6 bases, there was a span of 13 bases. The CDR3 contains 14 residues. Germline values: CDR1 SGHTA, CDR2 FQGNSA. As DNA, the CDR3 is TGTGCCAGCAGCGCGACTAGGGGAGCCGGGGAGCTGTTTTTT. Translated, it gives CASSATRGAGELFF.

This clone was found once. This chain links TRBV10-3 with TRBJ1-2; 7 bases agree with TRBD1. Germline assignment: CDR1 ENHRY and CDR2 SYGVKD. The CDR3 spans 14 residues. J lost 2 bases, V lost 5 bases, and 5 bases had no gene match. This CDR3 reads CAISPGTVNYGYTF. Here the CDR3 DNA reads TGTGCCATCAGTCCCGGGACAGTAAACTATGGCTACACCTTC.

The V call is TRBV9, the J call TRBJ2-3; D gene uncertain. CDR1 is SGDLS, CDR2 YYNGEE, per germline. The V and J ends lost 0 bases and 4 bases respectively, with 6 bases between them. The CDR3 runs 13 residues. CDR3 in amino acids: CASSVAGPDTQYF. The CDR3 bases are TGTGCCAGCAGCGTAGCTGGGCCAGATACGCAGTATTTT.

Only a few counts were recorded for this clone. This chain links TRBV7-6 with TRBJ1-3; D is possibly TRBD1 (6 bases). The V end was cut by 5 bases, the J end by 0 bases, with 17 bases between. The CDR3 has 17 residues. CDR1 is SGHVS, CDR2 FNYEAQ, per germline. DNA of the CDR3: TGTGCCAGCAGCCACCATGCACAGGGATACTCTGGAAACACCATATATTTT. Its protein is CASSHHAQGYSGNTIYF.

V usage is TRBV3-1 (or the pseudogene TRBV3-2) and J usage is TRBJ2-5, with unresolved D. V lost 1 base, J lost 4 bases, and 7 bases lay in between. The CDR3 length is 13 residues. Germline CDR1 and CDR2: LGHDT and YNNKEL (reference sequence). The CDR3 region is CASSQGSGETQYF. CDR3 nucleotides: TGTGCCAGCAGCCAAGGGTCCGGAGAGACCCAGTACTTC.

Written as DNA, the CDR3 is TGTGCCTGGGACCAGAGCGGGAGGTCTATCGAGCAGTACTTC. Amino acids: CAWDQSGRSIEQYF. The genes are TRBV30 and TRBJ2-7, with 9 bases that match TRBD2. The CDR3 is 14 amino acids. After removal of 5 bases from V and 6 bases from J, the junction contained 11 bases not matched to a gene. Germline values: CDR1 GTSNPN, CDR2 SVGIG (reference sequence). The full variable domain, completed using reference TRBV30 and TRBJ2-7, is SQTIHQWPATLVQPVGSPLSLECTVEGTSNPNLYWYRQAAGRGLQLLFYSVGIGQISSEVPQNLSASRPQDRQFILSSKKLLLSDSGFYLCAWDQSGRSIEQYFGPGTRLTVT.

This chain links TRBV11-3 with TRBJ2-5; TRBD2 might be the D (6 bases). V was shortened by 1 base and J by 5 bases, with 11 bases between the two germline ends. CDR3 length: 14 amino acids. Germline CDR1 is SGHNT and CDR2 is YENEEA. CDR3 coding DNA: TGTGCCAGCAGCTTAGGGACGGGAGAGGAGACCCAGTACTTC. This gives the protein CASSLGTGEETQYF.

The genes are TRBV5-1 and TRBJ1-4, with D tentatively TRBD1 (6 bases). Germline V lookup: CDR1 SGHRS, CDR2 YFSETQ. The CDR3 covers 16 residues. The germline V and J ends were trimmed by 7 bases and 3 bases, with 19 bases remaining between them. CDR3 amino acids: CASRLLGGGPNEKLFF. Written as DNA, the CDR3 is TGCGCCAGCCGACTCCTAGGGGGGGGACCTAATGAAAAACTGTTTTTT.

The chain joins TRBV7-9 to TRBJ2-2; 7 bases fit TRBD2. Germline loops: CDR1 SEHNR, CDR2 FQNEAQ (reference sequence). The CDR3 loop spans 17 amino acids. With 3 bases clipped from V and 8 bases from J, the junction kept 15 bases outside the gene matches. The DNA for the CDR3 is TGTGCCAGCAGCTTTGCTTGGAGCGGGACCACAAATGGGGAGCTGTTTTTT. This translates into CASSFAWSGTTNGELFF.